The 5 T cell receptor beta chains reported below all come from one sample, sequenced in a study of cytomegalovirus exposure and HLA in healthy donors. 13 Jbeta primers and 60 Vbeta primers were used for the PCR. Measured with immunoSEQ multiplex PCR; TCRdb has only the in-frame clones, and not every one. Among around 180,000 clones, around 80% were seen once, and the ten largest hold roughly 1.2%. The specimen was PBMCs. The receptors were gathered from a girl aged 2 to 10 in good health and CMV-seropositive.

The chain carries TRBV4-1 and TRBJ1-2; no clear D gene. The CDR3 spans 14 residues. The germline V and J ends were trimmed by 0 bases and 3 bases, with 8 bases remaining between them. CDR1 is MGHRA and CDR2 is YSYEKL in the germline V gene. As DNA, the CDR3 is TGCGCCAGCAGCCAAGAGGAGTGGGACTATGGCTACACCTTC. It codes for CASSQEEWDYGYTF.

The V and J genes are TRBV6-1 and TRBJ1-2; D gene unclear. The CDR3 has 15 residues. The germline CDR1 and CDR2 sequences are MNHNS and SASEGT. V dropped 6 bases and J dropped 1 base, with 15 bases sitting between them. The DNA for the CDR3 is TGTGCCAGCAGATTGGGCGTCAGCCGTAACTATGGCTACACCTTC. This encodes CASRLGVSRNYGYTF.

The J gene is TRBJ1-6, the V gene TRBV2; D possibly corresponds to TRBD1 (6 bases). CDR3 length equals 13 residues. CDR1 and CDR2 from the germline V gene are SNHLY and FYNNEI. V dropped 8 bases and J dropped 9 bases, with 14 bases sitting between them. In nucleotides, the CDR3 is TGTGCCAGCCTATCGGGGGGCCCTTCACCCCTCCACTTT. Its translation: CASLSGGPSPLHF. The whole variable domain, remainder taken from reference TRBV2 and TRBJ1-6, is EPEVTQTPSHQVTQMGQEVILRCVPISNHLYFYWYRQILGQKVEFLVSFYNNEISEKSEIFDDQFSVERPDGSNFTLKIRSTKLEDSAMYFCASLSGGPSPLHFGNGTRLTVT.

The V and J genes are TRBV13 and TRBJ1-4; 10 bases are shared with TRBD1. Unmatched junction bases numbered 8, after V lost 6 bases and J lost 1 base. The CDR3 runs to 17 residues. Germline-derived CDR1 and CDR2 are PRHDT and FYEKMQ (reference sequence). CDR3 protein: CASRMTGGSVTNEKLFF. Written as DNA, the CDR3 is TGTGCCAGCAGAATGACAGGGGGCAGTGTAACTAATGAAAAACTGTTTTTT.

This clone was seen once. The genes are TRBV10-2 and TRBJ1-1; 8 nucleotides agree with TRBD1. Germline V gene sequence: CDR1 WSHSY, CDR2 SAAADI. V trimming: 2 bases; J trimming: 1 base; junction bases outside the gene matches: 6. This CDR3 is 16 amino acids long. In nucleotides, the CDR3 is TGCGCCAGCAGTGAGGTTAGGACAGGGTGGAACACTGAAGCTTTCTTT. This translates into CASSEVRTGWNTEAFF.